This T cell receptor beta chain was retrieved from a study of blood T cell repertoires in COVID-19. The CDR3 consists of 14 residues. The germline V gene has CDR1 MNHEY and CDR2 SMNVEV (reference sequence). Trimming removed 10 bases from V and 0 bases from J, with 12 bases in between. Sequenced by immunoSEQ multiplex PCR; TCRdb stores in-frame clones only, minus some. The table lists about 160,000 clones, approximately 81% of them singletons, with about 10% in the top ten. The rearrangement links TRBV27 to TRBJ2-2, with a possible D match to TRBD1 (5 bases). This sequence originates from a woman of 80 years or more with active or convalescent COVID-19. The sequencing input was peripheral blood. Written as DNA, the CDR3 is TGTGCCACCCAAAGGGGATCGAACACCGGGGAGCTGTTTTTT. This translates into CATQRGSNTGELFF.